These 29 T cell receptor beta chains share one sample of origin, sequenced in a study of cytomegalovirus exposure and HLA in healthy donors. Only in-frame clones appear in the TCRdb table, and some are missing; sequencing was by immunoSEQ multiplex PCR. The top ten hold around 1.2% of the sample, which has about 240,000 clones, more than 75% seen once. Sequencing was performed on PBMCs. The receptors come from a woman younger than 45 in good health and CMV-seropositive.

The chain links TRBV30 to TRBJ2-7; D unclear. V lost 0 bases and J lost 2, with 8 bases in between. This CDR3 spans 13 amino acids. Germline CDR1 GTSNPN, CDR2 SVGIG (reference sequence). The CDR3 DNA reads TGTGCCTGGAGTGTCTCACTGACCTACGAGCAGTACTTC. Protein product: CAWSVSLTYEQYF.

In its sample, this clone was seen once. V usage is TRBV19 and J usage is TRBJ2-1; the D gene is possibly TRBD1 (5 bases). Trimming stripped 3 bases from V and 7 bases from J, with 10 bases between. CDR3 length: 13 residues. The germline gives CDR1 LNHDA, CDR2 SQIVND (reference sequence). This CDR3 reads CASSMAGWNEQFF. DNA for the CDR3: TGTGCCAGTAGTATGGCAGGGTGGAATGAGCAGTTCTTC.

CDR3 nucleotides: TGTGCCACCATAACAACCACAAAGCGGGCCCAGTTCTTC. It encodes CATITTTKRAQFF. The chain uses TRBV6-1 and TRBJ2-1; tentative D call: TRBD2 (6 bases). This CDR3 spans 13 amino acids. Germline V gives CDR1 MNHNS, CDR2 SASEGT. The V end was cut by 10 bases, the J end by 13 bases, with 23 bases between.

V and J are TRBV11-3 and TRBJ2-5; 8 nucleotides agree with TRBD2. Unmatched junction bases numbered 15, after V lost 8 bases and J lost 7 bases. The CDR3 is made up of 15 amino acids. Germline V gives CDR1 SGHNT, CDR2 YENEEA. The CDR3 nucleotides read TGTGCCAGCCAACAGCCGGGACTAGTTTCTGGGACCCAGTACTTC. It encodes CASQQPGLVSGTQYF. The whole variable domain, remainder taken from reference TRBV11-3 and TRBJ2-5, is EAGVVQSPRYKIIEKKQPVAFWCNPISGHNTLYWYLQNLGQGPELLIRYENEEAVDDSQLPKDRFSAERLKGVDSTLKIQPAELGDSAVYLCASQQPGLVSGTQYFGPGTRLLVL.

This sequence joins TRBV5-1 and TRBJ2-5; 7 bases line up with TRBD1. Per the germline V gene, CDR1 is SGHRS and CDR2 is YFSETQ. This CDR3 is built from 13 residues. V gave up 4 bases and J gave up 2 bases; unmatched junction bases: 2. The DNA of the CDR3 is TGCGCCAGCAGCGGGGACAGACAAGAGACCCAGTACTTC. As protein: CASSGDRQETQYF.

The chain uses TRBV10-2 and TRBJ2-2, with 14 bases aligning to TRBD2. V gave up 6 bases and J gave up 4 bases; unmatched junction bases: 4. CDR1 is WSHSY and CDR2 is SAAADI in the germline V gene. The CDR3 is made up of 16 amino acids. The CDR3 DNA reads as TGCGCCAGCAGAAGACTAGCGGGAGGGATCACCGGGGAGCTGTTTTTT. Amino acids: CASRRLAGGITGELFF.

The chain has TRBV15 and TRBJ2-1; 14 bases are shared with TRBD2. This CDR3 contains 19 residues. CDR1 is LNHNV, CDR2 YYDKDF, per germline (reference sequence). J lost 8 bases, V lost 2 bases, and 14 bases had no gene match. In DNA, the CDR3 is TGTGCCACCAGCAGACCCTTCGGGGGACTAGCGGGAGAGAGCGATGAGCAGTTCTTC. Encoded protein: CATSRPFGGLAGESDEQFF.

The rearrangement links TRBV19 to TRBJ1-1; D uncertain. Trimming removed 3 bases at V and 0 bases at J, with 11 bases between. Germline V gene data show CDR1 as LNHDA and CDR2 as SQIVND (reference sequence). The CDR3 sequence is 15 residues long. CDR3 nucleotide sequence: TGTGCCAGTAGTATTGGTACGGGGATGAACACTGAAGCTTTCTTT. It codes for CASSIGTGMNTEAFF. Based on the CDR3 plus reference TRBV19 and TRBJ1-1, the full variable domain is DGGITQSPKYLFRKEGQNVTLSCEQNLNHDAMYWYRQDPGQGLRLIYYSQIVNDFQKGDIAEGYSVSREKKESFPLTVTSAQKNPTAFYLCASSIGTGMNTEAFFGQGTRLTVV.

This sequence joins TRBV6-5 and TRBJ1-2, with TRBD1 matching 7 bases. Germline CDR1 reads MNHEY; CDR2 reads SVGAGI. This CDR3 has 14 amino acids. The V segment lost 2 bases and the J segment 7 bases; nucleotides outside the gene matches: 7. The CDR3 DNA sequence: TGTGCCAGCAGTTACCATTCTCCAGGGGGTGGCTACACCTTC. Translated, it gives CASSYHSPGGGYTF.

V is TRBV27 and J is TRBJ2-2, with a tentative D call TRBD1 (5 bases). Between the trimmed V and J ends, which lost 6 bases and 7 bases, there was a span of 24 bases. Germline V lookup: CDR1 MNHEY, CDR2 SMNVEV (reference sequence). The CDR3 sequence is 17 residues long. As DNA, the CDR3 is TGTGCCAGCAGCCCGGACACGATTCTTGGTTTTTACGGGGAGCTGTTTTTT. Amino acid sequence: CASSPDTILGFYGELFF.

The chain uses TRBV7-9 and TRBJ2-1; 15 nucleotides line up with TRBD2. J gave up 3 bases and V 6 bases, and 12 bases lay outside the gene matches. Germline V lookup: CDR1 SEHNR, CDR2 FQNEAQ (reference sequence). The length of the CDR3 is 19 residues. CDR3 residues: CASRPRVGTSGRFYNEQFF. CDR3 DNA: TGTGCCAGCAGGCCCCGGGTCGGGACTAGCGGGAGGTTCTACAATGAGCAGTTCTTC. The full variable domain, with the rest looked up from reference TRBV7-9 and TRBJ2-1, is DTGVSQNPRHKITKRGQNVTFRCDPISEHNRLYWYRQTLGQGPEFLTYFQNEAQLEKSRLLSDRFSAERPKGSFSTLEIQRTEQGDSAMYLCASRPRVGTSGRFYNEQFFGPGTRLTVL.

V gene TRBV4-1 combines with J gene TRBJ2-1, with TRBD2 identical over 9 bases. The CDR3 is made up of 16 amino acids. The germline CDR1 and CDR2 sequences are MGHRA and YSYEKL. Unmatched junction bases numbered 5, after V lost 4 bases and J lost 1 base. CDR3 residues: CASSLSGRSSYNEQFF. Written as DNA, the CDR3 is TGCGCCAGCAGCCTGAGCGGGAGGTCATCCTACAATGAGCAGTTCTTC.

The gene calls are TRBV30 and TRBJ1-5; no definite D call. Germline V lookup: CDR1 GTSNPN, CDR2 SVGIG (reference sequence). V was clipped by 0 bases and J by 4 bases, with 13 bases between them. The CDR3 contains 15 residues. Here the CDR3 DNA reads TGTGCCTGGAGTGTACCAGGTATTATTAATCAGCCCCAGCATTTT. Encoded protein: CAWSVPGIINQPQHF.

Only a few counts were recorded for this clone. The gene calls are TRBV18 and TRBJ2-1, with D unresolved. V shed 3 bases and J shed 8 bases, with 8 bases lying between them. Germline CDR1 and CDR2: KGHSH and LQKENI. The CDR3 spans 12 residues. CDR3 region: CASSPSSDEQFF. In nucleotides, the CDR3 is TGTGCCAGCTCACCGAGCTCCGATGAGCAGTTCTTC.

Only one count was recorded for this clone. This chain links TRBV27 with TRBJ2-7; 12 bases align to TRBD2. V lost 3 bases and J lost 7; bases outside the gene matches: 4. The CDR3 is 14 amino acids. From germline, CDR1 is MNHEY and CDR2 SMNVEV (reference sequence). CDR3 amino acids: CASSFGLAGMEQYF. The CDR3 DNA is TGTGCCAGCAGTTTCGGACTAGCGGGAATGGAGCAGTACTTC.

The V gene is TRBV6-1, the J gene TRBJ2-1; D is unresolved. The V gene's germline CDR1 is MNHNS and CDR2 SASEGT. The V gene lost 0 bases and the J gene lost 0 bases, with 6 bases spanning the gap. The CDR3 is made up of 15 amino acids. The CDR3 loop reads CASSEAADSYNEQFF. The CDR3 region has the DNA TGTGCCAGCAGTGAAGCGGCAGACTCCTACAATGAGCAGTTCTTC.

The chain links TRBV7-2 to TRBJ2-7; 8 bases line up with TRBD2. The CDR3 runs 16 residues. V lost 7 bases to trimming and J lost 1 base; unmatched junction nucleotides: 12. The germline CDR1 and CDR2 sequences are SGHTA and FQGNSA. The CDR3 sequence is CASTYTRASGSYEQYF. CDR3 nucleotide sequence: TGTGCCAGCACCTACACGAGGGCTAGCGGGTCCTACGAGCAGTACTTC.

This clone appeared a single time. Other DNA sequences in the same sample also yield this CDR3. The rearrangement links TRBV9 to TRBJ2-3; D is possibly TRBD2 (6 bases). This CDR3 contains 14 residues. V was pared by 2 bases and J by 2 bases, with 9 bases between. CDR1 is SGDLS, CDR2 YYNGEE, per germline. CDR3 nucleotide sequence: TGTGCCAGCAGCGTGCTGCGGGACACAGATACGCAGTATTTT. Amino acids: CASSVLRDTDTQYF. The full variable domain, its missing parts supplied by reference TRBV9 and TRBJ2-3, is DSGVTQTPKHLITATGQRVTLRCSPRSGDLSVYWYQQSLDQGLQFLIQYYNGEERAKGNILERFSAQQFPDLHSELNLSSLELGDSALYFCASSVLRDTDTQYFGPGTRLTVL.

The chain links TRBV27 to TRBJ1-2, with TRBD1 matching 7 bases. Trimming cost V 5 bases and J 8 bases; bases outside gene matches: 8. The CDR3 spans 13 residues. The germline V gene has CDR1 MNHEY and CDR2 SMNVEV (reference sequence). CDR3 in amino acids: CASSPHRGGGYTF. In DNA, the CDR3 is TGTGCCAGCAGTCCACACAGGGGTGGAGGCTACACCTTC.

The genes are TRBV11-3 and TRBJ1-2, with a possible D match to TRBD1 (6 bases). Germline V lookup: CDR1 SGHNT, CDR2 YENEEA. Trimming pared 4 bases from V and 4 bases from J, leaving 10 bases between. This CDR3 has 13 amino acids. CDR3 region: CASSYTGFYGYTF. CDR3 bases: TGTGCCAGCAGCTACACAGGGTTCTATGGCTACACCTTC.

V is TRBV6-1 and J is TRBJ2-7; no definite D call. The CDR3 is 15 residues long. In germline, CDR1 is MNHNS, CDR2 SASEGT. V was shortened by 2 bases and J by 0 bases, with 11 bases between the two germline ends. CDR3 protein: CASSELRSYSYEQYF. The CDR3 DNA follows: TGTGCCAGCAGTGAACTCAGGTCATACTCCTACGAGCAGTACTTC.

The rearrangement uses TRBV29-1 and TRBJ2-7; weak D call: TRBD1 (6 bases). The CDR3 runs 16 residues. Trimming pared 3 bases from V and 3 bases from J, leaving 21 bases between. From germline, CDR1 is SQVTM and CDR2 ANQGSEA. In nucleotides, the CDR3 is TGCAGCGTTGATGAAACAGGGTCTGGGCTCGGCTACGAGCAGTACTTC. This encodes CSVDETGSGLGYEQYF.

This chain links TRBV5-1 with TRBJ1-2; unclear D gene. Trimming left V 0 bases short and J 5 bases short, with 14 bases between. The CDR3 sequence is 15 residues long. From germline, CDR1 is SGHRS and CDR2 YFSETQ. The CDR3 here is CASSLDGEALYGYTF. In DNA, the CDR3 is TGCGCCAGCAGCTTGGATGGGGAGGCCCTATATGGCTACACCTTC.

The gene calls are TRBV5-1 and TRBJ2-3; 8 positions match TRBD2. This CDR3 comprises 18 residues. Germline V gene lookup returns CDR1 SGHRS and CDR2 YFSETQ. V shed 2 bases, J shed 0 bases, and the junction held 11 bases outside the gene matches. CDR3 sequence reads: CASSFLLAEFSSTDTQYF. CDR3 DNA: TGCGCCAGCAGCTTCTTACTAGCGGAATTTTCTAGCACAGATACGCAGTATTTT.

This CDR3 is CASSPDGDSRANVLTF. The CDR3 region has the DNA TGCGCCAGCAGCCCTGACGGGGACAGCCGGGCCAACGTCCTGACTTTC. The chain links TRBV5-1 to TRBJ2-6; 7 bases line up with TRBD1. CDR1 is SGHRS, CDR2 YFSETQ, per germline. The trim removed 4 bases at V and 5 bases at J, leaving 9 bases unmatched. The CDR3 runs to 16 residues.

The chain links TRBV21-1 to TRBJ2-3; TRBD1, as called in the table, went unchecked against the DNA. TRBV21-1 is a listed pseudogene. The CDR3 runs 16 residues. The CDR3 sequence is CASSKGGTGPTDTQYF. The CDR3 DNA reads as TGTGCCAGCAGCAAAGGGGGAACAGGGCCTACAGATACGCAGTATTTT.

The V call is TRBV7-9, the J call TRBJ1-2; no reliable D call. Germline assignment: CDR1 SEHNR and CDR2 FQNEAQ (reference sequence). The V end was cut by 3 bases, the J end by 1 base, with 9 bases between. CDR3 length: 14 amino acids. The CDR3 protein is CASSLIESNYGYTF. DNA for the CDR3: TGTGCCAGCAGCTTGATTGAGAGTAACTATGGCTACACCTTC.

The chain couples TRBV6-5 to TRBJ2-5; the match to TRBD2 covers 8 bases. The germline V gene encodes CDR1 MNHEY and CDR2 SVGAGI. Trimming cost V 4 bases and J 5 bases; bases outside gene matches: 6. The CDR3 runs 14 residues. Here the CDR3 DNA reads TGTGCCAGCAGTTCCGCGGGAGGAGGGGAGACCCAGTACTTC. Protein: CASSSAGGGETQYF.

The rearrangement uses TRBV5-1 and TRBJ1-1, with no clear D. The V gene's germline CDR1 is SGHRS and CDR2 YFSETQ. This CDR3 has 13 residues. V was clipped by 3 bases and J by 5 bases, with 11 bases between them. In nucleotides, the CDR3 is TGCGCCAGCAGCTGGAGCCTGATTACTGAAGCTTTCTTT. Translating gives CASSWSLITEAFF.